This entry features one T cell receptor (beta chain) sequence. The sample comes from a study of yellow fever vaccine responses in identical twins. With 2 bases clipped from V and 3 bases from J, the junction kept 12 bases outside the gene matches. The length of the CDR3 is 17 residues. The germline V gene has CDR1 SEHNR and CDR2 FQNEAQ (reference sequence). TCRdb used MiXCR to reprocess the RT-PCR reads, holding one entry per CDR3 protein. Among about 4,200 distinct CDR3 sequences listed, over 75% were seen once. The sequences come from T cells from blood (PBMCs), unsorted or a sorted subset (not recorded which), collected before or after yellow fever vaccination (not recorded which). The clonotype was recovered from a young woman who received the yellow fever vaccine. The J gene is TRBJ2-7, the V gene TRBV7-9; 8 bases line up with TRBD2. The CDR3 region is CASSLYQGLEQNYEQYF. CDR3 sequence (DNA): TGTGCCAGCAGCTTATATCAGGGACTAGAGCAAAACTACGAGCAGTACTTC.